Shown below are 19 T cell receptor beta chains from a single sample sequenced in a study of blood T cell repertoires in COVID-19. Repertoires were generated with immunoSEQ multiplex PCR, while TCRdb's copy carries only in-frame clones and drops some. This table holds 150,000 to 200,000 clones, 89% found once. The sample was PBMCs or T cells enriched from blood (not recorded which). The receptors come from a middle-aged woman with acute COVID-19.

This clone was observed a handful of times. CDR3 nucleotide sequence: TGTGCCAGCTCACCCTTGACTAGTCTTCTTAACAATGAGCAGTTCTTC. Translated, it gives CASSPLTSLLNNEQFF. The rearrangement links TRBV18 to TRBJ2-1; weak D call: TRBD2 (6 bases). The CDR3 length is 16 residues. V gave up 3 bases and J gave up 5 bases, with 17 bases separating them. Germline V gives CDR1 KGHSH, CDR2 LQKENI.

The chain carries TRBV7-9 and TRBJ2-7; TRBD1 agrees at 9 bases. J lost 0 bases, V lost 6 bases, and 6 bases had no gene match. The CDR3 loop spans 15 amino acids. Per the germline V gene, CDR1 is SEHNR and CDR2 is FQNEAQ (reference sequence). DNA for the CDR3: TGTGCCAGCAGGGGGGGGACAGGGAACTCCTACGAGCAGTACTTC. It encodes CASRGGTGNSYEQYF.

The J gene is TRBJ1-2, the V gene TRBV5-6; D is perhaps TRBD1 (5 bases). V lost 1 base to trimming and J lost 2 bases, with 12 bases between them. This CDR3 is built from 15 residues. The V gene's germline CDR1 is SGHDT and CDR2 YYEEEE. The DNA for the CDR3 is TGTGCCAGCAGCTTGTTAGCTGACAGAAACTATGGCTACACCTTC. This codes for CASSLLADRNYGYTF.

The chain uses TRBV12-3 or TRBV12-4 and TRBJ1-1; D ambiguous. V lost 1 base and J 5 bases, leaving 8 bases between the germline ends. CDR3 length: 13 amino acids. CDR3 DNA: TGTGCCAGCAGTTTAGGGCAGGTGACTGAAGCTTTCTTT. Translated: CASSLGQVTEAFF.

The gene calls are TRBV6-5 and TRBJ2-7; D may be TRBD2 (6 bases). Trimming left V 6 bases short and J 4 bases short, with 7 bases between. Germline lookup yields CDR1 MNHEY and CDR2 SVGAGI. This CDR3 has 11 residues. The CDR3 region is CASRGGYEQYF. In DNA, the CDR3 is TGTGCCAGCAGGGGGGGTTACGAGCAGTACTTC.

The chain uses TRBV29-1 and TRBJ2-7; 14 nucleotides agree with TRBD2. V gave up 6 bases and J gave up 1 base; unmatched junction bases: 8. CDR3 length: 16 residues. In germline, CDR1 is SQVTM, CDR2 ANQGSEA. The CDR3 DNA reads TGCAGCGTCCAGGGACTAGCGGGAGTGGGATCCTACGAGCAGTACTTC. Residues: CSVQGLAGVGSYEQYF.

This chain joins TRBV27 and TRBJ1-2; 7 bases agree with TRBD1. Looked up from germline, CDR1 is MNHEY and CDR2 is SMNVEV (reference sequence). V was pared by 5 bases and J by 7 bases, with 13 bases of the junction left unmatched. This CDR3 comprises 15 residues. CDR3 sequence: CASSLRGRGLLGYTF. The CDR3 DNA reads as TGTGCCAGCAGTCTCAGGGGTAGGGGGCTGCTTGGCTACACCTTC.

The rearrangement uses TRBV27 and TRBJ2-7; TRBD1 agrees at 10 bases. The germline gives CDR1 MNHEY, CDR2 SMNVEV (reference sequence). Trimming removed 3 bases from V and 4 bases from J; junction bases left unmatched: 12. This CDR3 spans 17 amino acids. The CDR3 loop reads CASSFRNPGQGSYEQYF. The CDR3 region has the DNA TGTGCCAGCAGTTTCCGGAATCCGGGACAGGGGTCTTACGAGCAGTACTTC.

The chain has TRBV5-1 and TRBJ1-1; 11 nucleotides agree with TRBD1. V lost 4 bases, J lost 1 base, and 6 bases stayed unmatched. This CDR3 has 16 residues. CDR1 and CDR2 (germline): SGHRS, YFSETQ. As DNA, the CDR3 is TGCGCCAGCAGCACTAGGACAGGGGGCTGGAACACTGAAGCTTTCTTT. This encodes CASSTRTGGWNTEAFF.

The rearrangement uses TRBV7-2 and TRBJ2-2; 12 nucleotides line up with TRBD2. Germline V gene sequence: CDR1 SGHTA, CDR2 FQGNSA. CDR3 size: 17 residues. Trimming at V came to 5 bases and at J to 7 bases, leaving 11 bases not matched to a gene. DNA for the CDR3: TGTGCCAGCAGCCTCGACCTAGCGGGAGGGCCAGACGGGGAGCTGTTTTTT. Its translation is CASSLDLAGGPDGELFF.

This chain's CDR3 is CASSNHDRIQTSGRPDTQYF. CDR3 DNA sequence: TGTGCCAGCAGCAACCACGACAGAATCCAGACTAGCGGGAGGCCAGATACGCAGTATTTT. The chain is built from TRBV21-1 and TRBJ2-3; no check of the table's D call, TRBD2, against the DNA was made. TRBV21-1 is described as a pseudogene. This CDR3 is 20 amino acids long.

The gene calls are TRBV27 and TRBJ2-3; 10 bases are a match to TRBD2. V gave up 6 bases and J gave up 5 bases; unmatched junction bases: 8. In germline, CDR1 is MNHEY, CDR2 SMNVEV (reference sequence). CDR3 length: 15 residues. CDR3 in DNA: TGTGCCAGCAGACCTCCTAGCGGGGGTCAAGATACGCAGTATTTT. Its protein is CASRPPSGGQDTQYF.

The J gene is TRBJ2-1, the V gene TRBV4-3; 10 nucleotides align to TRBD2. This CDR3 spans 15 amino acids. The V segment lost 3 bases and the J segment 4 bases; nucleotides outside the gene matches: 3. Germline loops: CDR1 LGHNA, CDR2 YSLEER. Written as DNA, the CDR3 is TGCGCCAGCAGCCAGGGGACTAGCGCTTACAATGAGCAGTTCTTC. It translates to CASSQGTSAYNEQFF.

V gene TRBV9 combines with J gene TRBJ2-1, with 8 bases identical to TRBD2. The CDR3 spans 15 residues. Germline V gene lookup returns CDR1 SGDLS and CDR2 YYNGEE. V shed 4 bases, J shed 5 bases, and the junction held 8 bases outside the gene matches. The CDR3 DNA follows: TGTGCCAGCAGCTCCCTAGCGGGTAGGGACAATGAGCAGTTCTTC. This gives the protein CASSSLAGRDNEQFF.

The V gene is TRBV5-1, the J gene TRBJ1-2; possible D gene TRBD1, 6 bases. The V end was cut by 0 bases, the J end by 6 bases, with 15 bases between. The CDR3 sequence is 15 residues long. Germline assignment: CDR1 SGHRS and CDR2 YFSETQ. Written as DNA, the CDR3 is TGCGCCAGCAGCTTGGAGGTGACAGGCCCTCATGGCTACACCTTC. Translating gives CASSLEVTGPHGYTF.

V gene TRBV25-1 combines with J gene TRBJ1-1; D is uncertain. Trimming cost V 3 bases and J 0 bases, with 8 bases left between them. This CDR3 is 14 amino acids long. Germline V gene data show CDR1 as MGHDK and CDR2 as SYGVNS. In DNA, the CDR3 is TGTGCCAGCAGTGATGGTGGGCTGAACACTGAAGCTTTCTTT. This encodes CASSDGGLNTEAFF. Drawing the rest from reference TRBV25-1 and TRBJ1-1, the complete variable domain is EADIYQTPRYLVIGTGKKITLECSQTMGHDKMYWYQQDPGMELHLIHYSYGVNSTEKGDLSSESTVSRIRTEHFPLTLESARPSHTSQYLCASSDGGLNTEAFFGQGTRLTVV.

V gene TRBV6-6 combines with J gene TRBJ2-2, with 7 bases aligning to TRBD1. Losses at the gene ends were 6 bases for V and 8 bases for J; bases not matched to a gene: 9. This CDR3 has 14 amino acids. The germline gives CDR1 MNHNY, CDR2 SVGAGI (reference sequence). CDR3 sequence (DNA): TGTGCCAGCAGCCGCCGACAGGGCACGGGGGAGCTGTTTTTT. Translated: CASSRRQGTGELFF.

A few counts support this clone. The gene calls are TRBV6-5 and TRBJ2-3; D gene uncertain. V was cut by 0 bases and J by 5 bases, with 12 bases left in between. CDR3 length: 15 amino acids. Germline CDR1 reads MNHEY; CDR2 reads SVGAGI. The CDR3 loop is CASSYSATVGDTQYF. CDR3 in DNA: TGTGCCAGCAGTTACTCCGCTACAGTCGGAGATACGCAGTATTTT.

This clone was seen only a few times. The V gene is TRBV5-1, the J gene TRBJ1-1; maybe TRBD1 (5 bases). Germline CDR1 is SGHRS and CDR2 is YFSETQ. The CDR3 is 13 residues long. V was trimmed by 7 bases and J by 0 bases, leaving 10 bases between them. CDR3 in DNA: TGCGCCAGCGGAGAGACAGTGAACACTGAAGCTTTCTTT. This codes for CASGETVNTEAFF.